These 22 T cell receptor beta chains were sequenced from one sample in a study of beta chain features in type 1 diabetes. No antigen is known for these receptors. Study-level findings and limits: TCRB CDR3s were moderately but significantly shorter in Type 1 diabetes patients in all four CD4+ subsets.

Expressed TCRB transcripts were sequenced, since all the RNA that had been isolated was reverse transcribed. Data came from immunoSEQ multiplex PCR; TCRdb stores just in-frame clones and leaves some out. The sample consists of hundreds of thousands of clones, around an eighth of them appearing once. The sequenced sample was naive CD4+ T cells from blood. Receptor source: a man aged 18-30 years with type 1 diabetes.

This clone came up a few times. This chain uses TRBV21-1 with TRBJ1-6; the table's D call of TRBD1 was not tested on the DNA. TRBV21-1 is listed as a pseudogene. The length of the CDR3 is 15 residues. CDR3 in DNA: TGTGCCAGCAGCAACCGGGACAGGTCCAATTCACCCCTCCACTTT. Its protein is CASSNRDRSNSPLHF.

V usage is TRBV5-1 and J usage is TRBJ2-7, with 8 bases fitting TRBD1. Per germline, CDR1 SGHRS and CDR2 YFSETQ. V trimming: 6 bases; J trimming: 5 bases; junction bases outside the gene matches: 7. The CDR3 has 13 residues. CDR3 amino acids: CASTRQGADEQYF. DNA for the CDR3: TGCGCCAGCACCAGGCAGGGGGCTGACGAGCAGTACTTC.

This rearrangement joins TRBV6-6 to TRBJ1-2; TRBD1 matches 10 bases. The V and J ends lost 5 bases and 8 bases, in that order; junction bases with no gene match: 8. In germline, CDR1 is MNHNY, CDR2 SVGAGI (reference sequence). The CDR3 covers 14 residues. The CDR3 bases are TGTGCCAGCAGTCAATCCGGGACAGGGGACGGCTACACCTTC. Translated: CASSQSGTGDGYTF.

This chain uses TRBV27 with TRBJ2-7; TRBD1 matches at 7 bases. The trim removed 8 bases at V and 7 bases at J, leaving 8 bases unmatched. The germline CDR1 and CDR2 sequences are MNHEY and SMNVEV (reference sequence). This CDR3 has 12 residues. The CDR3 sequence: CASGNRGREQYF. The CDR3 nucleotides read TGTGCCAGCGGTAACAGGGGTAGGGAGCAGTACTTC.

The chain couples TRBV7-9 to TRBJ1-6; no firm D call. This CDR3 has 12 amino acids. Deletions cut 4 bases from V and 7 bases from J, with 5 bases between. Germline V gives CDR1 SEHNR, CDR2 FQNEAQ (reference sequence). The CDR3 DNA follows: TGTGCCAGCAGCTCCACGAATTCACCCCTCCACTTT. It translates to CASSSTNSPLHF.

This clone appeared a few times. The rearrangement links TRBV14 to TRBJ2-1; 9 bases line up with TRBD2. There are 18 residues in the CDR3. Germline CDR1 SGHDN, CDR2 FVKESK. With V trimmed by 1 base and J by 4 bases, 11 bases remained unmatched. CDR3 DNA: TGTGCCAGCAGCCAAGTAAGGGCAAGCGGGGGGACATACAATGAGCAGTTCTTC. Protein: CASSQVRASGGTYNEQFF.

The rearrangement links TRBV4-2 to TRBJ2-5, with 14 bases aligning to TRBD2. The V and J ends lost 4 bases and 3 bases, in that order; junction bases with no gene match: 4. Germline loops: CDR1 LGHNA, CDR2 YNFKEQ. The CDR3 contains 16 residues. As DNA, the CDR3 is TGTGCCAGCAGCCTACCGGGACTAGCGGGAGAAGAGACCCAGTACTTC. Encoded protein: CASSLPGLAGEETQYF.

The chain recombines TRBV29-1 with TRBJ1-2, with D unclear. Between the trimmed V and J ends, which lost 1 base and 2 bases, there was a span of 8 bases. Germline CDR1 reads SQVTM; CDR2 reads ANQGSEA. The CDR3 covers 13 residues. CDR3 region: CSVEGQKNYGYTF. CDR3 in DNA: TGCAGCGTTGAAGGGCAGAAAAACTATGGCTACACCTTC.

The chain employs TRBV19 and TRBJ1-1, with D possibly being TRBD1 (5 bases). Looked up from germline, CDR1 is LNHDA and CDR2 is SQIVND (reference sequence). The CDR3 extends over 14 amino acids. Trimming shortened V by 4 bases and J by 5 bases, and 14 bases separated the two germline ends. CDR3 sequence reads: CASSTGLRGTEAFF. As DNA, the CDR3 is TGTGCCAGTAGTACGGGACTGCGTGGGACTGAAGCTTTCTTT. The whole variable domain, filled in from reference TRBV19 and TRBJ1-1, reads DGGITQSPKYLFRKEGQNVTLSCEQNLNHDAMYWYRQDPGQGLRLIYYSQIVNDFQKGDIAEGYSVSREKKESFPLTVTSAQKNPTAFYLCASSTGLRGTEAFFGQGTRLTVV.

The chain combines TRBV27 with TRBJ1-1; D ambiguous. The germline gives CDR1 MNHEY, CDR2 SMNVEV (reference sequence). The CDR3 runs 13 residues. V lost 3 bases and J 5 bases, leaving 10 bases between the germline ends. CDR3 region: CASSFRDGTEAFF. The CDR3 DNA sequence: TGTGCCAGCAGTTTCCGAGATGGTACTGAAGCTTTCTTT.

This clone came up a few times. The CDR3 is CASSSQGQGTQETQYF. The CDR3 DNA reads TGTGCCAGCAGTTCCCAGGGACAGGGTACCCAAGAGACCCAGTACTTC. The gene calls are TRBV2 and TRBJ2-5; 9 bases align to TRBD1. The CDR3 is 16 amino acids. CDR1 is SNHLY and CDR2 is FYNNEI in the germline V gene. Losses at the gene ends were 5 bases for V and 1 base for J; bases not matched to a gene: 8.

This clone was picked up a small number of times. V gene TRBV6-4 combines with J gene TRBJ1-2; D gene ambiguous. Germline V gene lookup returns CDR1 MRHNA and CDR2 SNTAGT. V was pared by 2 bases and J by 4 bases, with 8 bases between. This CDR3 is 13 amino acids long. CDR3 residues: CASSDIQVYGYTF. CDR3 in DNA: TGTGCCAGCAGTGACATTCAGGTCTATGGCTACACCTTC.

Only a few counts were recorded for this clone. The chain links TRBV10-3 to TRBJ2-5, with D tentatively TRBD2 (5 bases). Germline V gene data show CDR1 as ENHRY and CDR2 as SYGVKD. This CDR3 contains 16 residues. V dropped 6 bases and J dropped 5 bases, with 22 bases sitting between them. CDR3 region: CAISDGPSGIGETQYF. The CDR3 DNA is TGTGCCATCAGCGACGGACCCTCGGGGATTGGGGAGACCCAGTACTTC.

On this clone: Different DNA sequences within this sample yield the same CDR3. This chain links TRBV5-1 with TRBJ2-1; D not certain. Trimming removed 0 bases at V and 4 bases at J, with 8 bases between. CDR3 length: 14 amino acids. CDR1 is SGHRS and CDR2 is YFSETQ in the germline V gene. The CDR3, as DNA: TGCGCCAGCAGCTTGGACCGGGTATACAATGAGCAGTTCTTC. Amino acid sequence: CASSLDRVYNEQFF. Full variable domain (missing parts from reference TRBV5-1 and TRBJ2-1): KAGVTQTPRYLIKTRGQQVTLSCSPISGHRSVSWYQQTPGQGLQFLFEYFSETQRNKGNFPGRFSGRQFSNSRSEMNVSTLELGDSALYLCASSLDRVYNEQFFGPGTRLTVL.

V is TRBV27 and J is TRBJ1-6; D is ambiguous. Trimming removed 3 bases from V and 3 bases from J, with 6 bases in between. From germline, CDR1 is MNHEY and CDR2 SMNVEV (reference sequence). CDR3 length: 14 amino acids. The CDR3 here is CASSFGYYNSPLHF. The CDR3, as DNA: TGTGCCAGCAGTTTCGGCTACTATAATTCACCCCTCCACTTT.

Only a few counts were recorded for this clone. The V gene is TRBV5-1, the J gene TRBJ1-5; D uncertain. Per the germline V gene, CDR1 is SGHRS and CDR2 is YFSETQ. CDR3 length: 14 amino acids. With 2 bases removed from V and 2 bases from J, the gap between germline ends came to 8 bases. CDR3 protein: CASSFGLGNQPQHF. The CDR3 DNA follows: TGCGCCAGCAGCTTCGGACTGGGCAATCAGCCCCAGCATTTT. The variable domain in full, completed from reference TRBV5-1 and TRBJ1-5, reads KAGVTQTPRYLIKTRGQQVTLSCSPISGHRSVSWYQQTPGQGLQFLFEYFSETQRNKGNFPGRFSGRQFSNSRSEMNVSTLELGDSALYLCASSFGLGNQPQHFGDGTRLSIL.

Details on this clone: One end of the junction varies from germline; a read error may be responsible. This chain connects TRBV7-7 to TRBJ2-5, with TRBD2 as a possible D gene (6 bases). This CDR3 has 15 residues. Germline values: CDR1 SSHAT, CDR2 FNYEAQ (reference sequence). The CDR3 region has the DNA TGTGCTAGCAGCGCAGCCCTGGGGGGCCAAGAGACCCAGTACTTC. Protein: CASSAALGGQETQYF.

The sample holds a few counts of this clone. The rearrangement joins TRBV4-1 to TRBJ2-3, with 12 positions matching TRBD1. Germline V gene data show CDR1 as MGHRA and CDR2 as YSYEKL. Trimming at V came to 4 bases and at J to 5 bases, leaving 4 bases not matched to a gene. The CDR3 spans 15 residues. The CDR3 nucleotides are TGCGCCAGCAGCCCGGGACAGGGGGCTAAAGATACGCAGTATTTT. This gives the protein CASSPGQGAKDTQYF.

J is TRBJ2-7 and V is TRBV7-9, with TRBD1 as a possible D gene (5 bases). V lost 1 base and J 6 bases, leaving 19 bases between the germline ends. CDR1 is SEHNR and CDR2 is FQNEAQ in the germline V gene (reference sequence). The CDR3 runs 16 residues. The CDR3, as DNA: TGTGCCAGCAGCTTAGGACTGGGGCAGGCCGAGTCCGAGCAGTACTTC. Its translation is CASSLGLGQAESEQYF.

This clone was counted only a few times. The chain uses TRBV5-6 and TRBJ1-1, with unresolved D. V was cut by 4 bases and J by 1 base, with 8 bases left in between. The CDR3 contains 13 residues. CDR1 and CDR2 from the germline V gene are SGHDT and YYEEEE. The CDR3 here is CASSLRENTEAFF. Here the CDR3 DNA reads TGTGCCAGCAGCCTAAGAGAGAACACTGAAGCTTTCTTT.

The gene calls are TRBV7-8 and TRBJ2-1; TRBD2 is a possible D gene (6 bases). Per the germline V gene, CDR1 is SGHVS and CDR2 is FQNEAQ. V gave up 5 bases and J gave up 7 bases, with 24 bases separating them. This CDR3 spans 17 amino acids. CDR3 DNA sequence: TGTGCCAGCAGCCCAGGCCCGAGGGCTAGCGCGTTAAATGAGCAGTTCTTC. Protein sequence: CASSPGPRASALNEQFF. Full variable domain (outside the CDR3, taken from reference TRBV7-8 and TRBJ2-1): GAGVSQSPRYKVAKRGQDVALRCDPISGHVSLFWYQQALGQGPEFLTYFQNEAQLDKSGLPSDRFFAERPEGSVSTLKIQRTQQEDSAVYLCASSPGPRASALNEQFFGPGTRLTVL.

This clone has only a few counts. The CDR3 DNA is TGTGCCAGCAGCTCCCGGTACGCCGATACGCAGTATTTT. It codes for CASSSRYADTQYF. The chain links TRBV7-9 to TRBJ2-3, with D uncertain. Germline CDR1 and CDR2: SEHNR and FQNEAQ (reference sequence). The V end was cut by 4 bases, the J end by 6 bases, with 11 bases between. The CDR3 loop spans 13 amino acids.